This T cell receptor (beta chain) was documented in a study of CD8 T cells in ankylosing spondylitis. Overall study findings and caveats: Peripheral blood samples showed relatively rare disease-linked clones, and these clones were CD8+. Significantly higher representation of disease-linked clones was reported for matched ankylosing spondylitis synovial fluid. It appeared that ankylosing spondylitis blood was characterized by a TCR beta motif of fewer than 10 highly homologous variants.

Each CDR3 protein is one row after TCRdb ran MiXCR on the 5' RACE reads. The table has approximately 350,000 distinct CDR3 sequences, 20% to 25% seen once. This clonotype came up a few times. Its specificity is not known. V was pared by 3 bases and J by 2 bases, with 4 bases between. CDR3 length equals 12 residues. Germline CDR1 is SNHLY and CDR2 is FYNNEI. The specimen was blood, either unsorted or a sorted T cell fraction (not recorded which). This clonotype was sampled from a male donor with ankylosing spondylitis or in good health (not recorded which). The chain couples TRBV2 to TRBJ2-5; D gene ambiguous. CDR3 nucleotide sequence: TGTGCCAGCAGTGATTTGCAAGAGACCCAGTACTTC. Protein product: CASSDLQETQYF.